This TCR beta chain originates from a study of molecular identifiers for immune sequencing clone quantification. MiXCR, applied by TCRdb to the PCR reads, yields one record per CDR3 protein. The sample lists about 640,000 distinct CDR3 sequences; roughly 21% were seen once. In its sample, this clonotype was seen a few times. Between the trimmed V and J ends, which lost 4 bases and 0 bases, there was a span of 16 bases. This CDR3 spans 16 amino acids. Germline V CDR1 and CDR2: MNHEY, SVGEGT. This clonotype was obtained from a human donor in good health. Some libraries in this study had Jurkat cell RNA spiked in. The gene calls are TRBV6-2 or TRBV6-3 and TRBJ2-7; D uncertain. Sequenced sample: naive CD8+ T cells from blood, with Jurkat cell RNA spiked in. Indicated subset: FACS-sorted CD8+CD4-CCR7+CD45RA+ naive T cells. DNA for the CDR3: TGTGCCAGCAGTTTAACTGGGCTAGTCCCCTCCTACGAGCAGTACTTC. Protein sequence: CASSLTGLVPSYEQYF.